Presented here are 16 T cell receptor beta chains from one specimen sequenced in a study of T cells in Graves' hyperthyroidism and ophthalmopathy (dated by TCRdb to the late 2010s). Library method: multiplex PCR. TCRdb lists the instrument as Illumina HiSeq 2000. The TCR beta CDR3 regions were amplified from RNA transcripts. A first-round RT-PCR of the TCR CDR3 used the HTBI primer set with the Qiagen OneStep RT-PCR kit. TCRdb reprocessing: public reads trimmed at Q25 with fastp, clones called with MiXCR, in-frame beta chains kept. Records with the same CDR3 protein are collapsed into one entry carrying the most frequent genes and DNA. The sample contains roughly 570,000 distinct CDR3 sequences, around 42% of them found a single time. The ten biggest clones cover 15% to 20% of the sample. Source material: peripheral blood or thyroid tissue (not recorded which). These receptor sequences come from an adult woman with Graves' disease, either hyperthyroidism or ophthalmopathy (not recorded which).

This clonotype was observed at least ten times. This sequence joins TRBV5-1 and TRBJ1-4; TRBD1 is a possible D gene (6 bases). The length of the CDR3 is 15 residues. Germline CDR1 is SGHRS and CDR2 is YFSETQ. V gave up 1 base and J gave up 6 bases, with 13 bases separating them. The CDR3, as DNA: TGCGCCAGCAGCTTGCTGGGGGGCACGGATGAAAAACTGTTTTTT. It encodes CASSLLGGTDEKLFF.

The genes are TRBV29-1 and TRBJ1-5, with a tentative D call TRBD1 (6 bases). This CDR3 has 14 amino acids. Trimming cost V 5 bases and J 3 bases, with 14 bases left between them. Germline values: CDR1 SQVTM, CDR2 ANQGSEA. Here the CDR3 reads CSVTSGHDNQPQHF. In DNA, the CDR3 is TGCAGCGTTACCTCGGGACACGACAATCAGCCCCAGCATTTT.

This clonotype was recorded many times. This sequence joins TRBV7-9 and TRBJ2-7, with unresolved D. Trimming removed 1 base from V and 6 bases from J, with 13 bases in between. Germline V CDR1 and CDR2: SEHNR, FQNEAQ (reference sequence). The CDR3 runs 14 residues. The CDR3 spells CASSLEVGIAEQYF. CDR3 nucleotides: TGTGCCAGCAGCTTAGAGGTGGGAATAGCCGAGCAGTACTTC.

In this sample, this clonotype turned up many times. The chain joins TRBV28 to TRBJ1-1; 10 bases map to TRBD1. The CDR3 consists of 14 residues. Germline CDR1 and CDR2: MDHEN and SYDVKM. J gave up 5 bases and V 4 bases, and 4 bases lay outside the gene matches. CDR3 bases: TGTGCCAGCAGTTCGGGACAGGGGACGACTGAAGCTTTCTTT. Translating gives CASSSGQGTTEAFF.

A remark on this clonotype: The CDR3 does not close with the conserved phenylalanine or tryptophan, likely indicating a read error. This chain joins TRBV7-9 and TRBJ1-6; D ambiguous. Germline CDR1 is SEHNR and CDR2 is FQNEAQ (reference sequence). The CDR3 has 15 residues. V was trimmed by 5 bases and J by 13 bases, leaving 21 bases between them. This CDR3 reads CASSTSYGAVTPLHS. The CDR3 DNA reads as TGTGCCAGCAGCACCTCTTATGGTGCGGTTACTCCCCTCCACTCT.

The chain recombines TRBV20-1 with TRBJ1-6; 8 nucleotides line up with TRBD1. CDR3 length equals 13 residues. Germline V CDR1 and CDR2: DFQATT, SNEGSKA (reference sequence). The V segment lost 5 bases and the J segment 10 bases; nucleotides outside the gene matches: 7. The CDR3 spells CSAPRTGRSPLHF. The DNA of the CDR3 is TGCAGTGCTCCTCGGACAGGGCGATCACCCCTCCACTTT.

This chain uses TRBV25-1 with TRBJ2-6; a weak D match, TRBD2 (5 bases). CDR3 length equals 16 residues. V was trimmed by 4 bases and J by 4 bases, leaving 14 bases between them. Germline V gene lookup returns CDR1 MGHDK and CDR2 SYGVNS. CDR3 loop: CASSGAIGRGANVLTF. The CDR3 region has the DNA TGTGCCAGCAGTGGGGCGATAGGGAGAGGGGCCAACGTCCTGACTTTC.

The chain couples TRBV7-8 to TRBJ1-4, with D perhaps TRBD1 (6 bases). This CDR3 is built from 12 residues. Trimming stripped 5 bases from V and 13 bases from J, with 14 bases between. Germline V gene lookup returns CDR1 SGHVS and CDR2 FQNEAQ. As DNA, the CDR3 is TGTGCCAGCAGCGCTCTACAGGGAACACTGTTTTTT. Translation gives CASSALQGTLFF.

This clonotype has only a few counts. The genes are TRBV7-9 and TRBJ1-5; D remains ambiguous. This CDR3 comprises 14 residues. Trimming removed 5 bases at V and 2 bases at J, with 10 bases between. CDR1 and CDR2 (germline): SEHNR, FQNEAQ (reference sequence). The CDR3 region has the DNA TGTGCCAGCAGCGACGTAGCTGGCAATCAGCCCCAGCATTTT. Its protein is CASSDVAGNQPQHF.

The genes are TRBV7-9 and TRBJ1-5; possible D gene TRBD1, 5 bases. The CDR3 loop spans 16 amino acids. Germline V gene sequence: CDR1 SEHNR, CDR2 FQNEAQ (reference sequence). Trimming stripped 0 bases from V and 6 bases from J, with 15 bases between. This chain's CDR3 is CASSLAGRVDGQPQHF. CDR3 coding DNA: TGTGCCAGCAGCTTAGCAGGCAGGGTCGACGGTCAGCCCCAGCATTTT.

This clonotype was seen ten or more times. This chain links TRBV2 with TRBJ2-6; D call uncertain. This CDR3 has 17 amino acids. Germline CDR1 reads SNHLY; CDR2 reads FYNNEI. Between the trimmed V and J ends, which lost 1 base and 0 bases, there was a span of 10 bases. CDR3 bases: TGTGCCAGCAGTGAAGGGGTTGCGAGCTCTGGGGCCAACGTCCTGACTTTC. Translating gives CASSEGVASSGANVLTF.

This clonotype was counted only a few times. This chain connects TRBV28 to TRBJ1-5; D remains unclear. The CDR3 is 15 amino acids. CDR1 and CDR2 from the germline V gene are MDHEN and SYDVKM. V shed 3 bases and J shed 2 bases, with 11 bases lying between them. Written as DNA, the CDR3 is TGTGCCAGCAGTTTCGGGTTAATGGGCAATCAGCCCCAGCATTTT. Protein product: CASSFGLMGNQPQHF.

The J gene is TRBJ1-4, the V gene TRBV20-1, with TRBD1 as a possible D gene (5 bases). With 4 bases removed from V and 7 bases from J, the gap between germline ends came to 13 bases. Germline CDR1 and CDR2: DFQATT and SNEGSKA (reference sequence). This CDR3 has 13 amino acids. CDR3 region: CSATSGNIEKLFF. As DNA, the CDR3 is TGCAGTGCTACTTCAGGGAATATTGAAAAACTGTTTTTT.

The chain employs TRBV9 and TRBJ2-5, with 8 bases lining up with TRBD1. Germline CDR1 reads SGDLS; CDR2 reads YYNGEE. The CDR3 covers 16 residues. J lost 2 bases, V lost 4 bases, and 10 bases had no gene match. CDR3 in DNA: TGTGCCAGCAGCTACAAAGGGACAGGAACTCAAGAGACCCAGTACTTC. This translates into CASSYKGTGTQETQYF.

CDR3 DNA: TGTGCCTGGAGTCGACAGGGGGTTCAGCCCCAGCATTTT. Translated, it gives CAWSRQGVQPQHF. This chain uses TRBV30 with TRBJ1-5; 9 positions match TRBD1. V shed 2 bases and J 6 bases; nucleotides not matched to a gene: 2. Germline V CDR1 and CDR2: GTSNPN, SVGIG (reference sequence). CDR3 length: 13 amino acids.

This clonotype was found many times. This sequence joins TRBV11-2 and TRBJ1-5; tentatively, D is TRBD1 (6 bases). The length of the CDR3 is 13 residues. The germline gives CDR1 SGHAT, CDR2 FQNNGV. Trimming took 4 bases from V and 6 from J, leaving 10 bases between them. In DNA, the CDR3 is TGTGCCAGCAGCTGGACAGAAACTCAGCCCCAGCATTTT. Translating gives CASSWTETQPQHF.